One and the same sample provided the 18 T cell receptor beta chains below, sequenced in a study of T cells expressing NK-cell markers. TCRdb reprocessed the 5' RACE reads and keeps a single row for each CDR3 protein, giving no DNA. This sample's clone table lists 130,000 to 150,000 distinct CDR3 sequences. Sequenced material: blood T cells: a sorted CD56 or NKG2C T cell subset, CD4+ or CD8+ T cells, or bulk PBMC T cells (not recorded which). The receptors here all came from a man aged 18 to 30 in good health.

This chain connects TRBV4-1 to TRBJ2-2; TCRdb picks TRBD1, but there is no DNA to check that call. Germline V CDR1 and CDR2: MGHRA, YSYEKL. The CDR3 length is 12 residues. This chain's CDR3 is CASQGGTGELFF.

This rearrangement joins TRBV20-1 to TRBJ2-3; TCRdb names TRBD1, which stays unverified in the absence of DNA. From germline, CDR1 is DFQATT and CDR2 SNEGSKA (reference sequence). This CDR3 has 16 residues. CDR3 amino acids: CSARDRQGPGGDTQYF.

V is TRBV5-1 and J is TRBJ2-1; TCRdb calls TRBD2, which cannot be checked without DNA. This CDR3 contains 14 residues. The germline V gene encodes CDR1 SGHRS and CDR2 YFSETQ. CDR3 protein: CASSLGGTSGSRFF.

The chain couples TRBV20-1 to TRBJ2-1; TCRdb proposes TRBD2, but this gene call is untestable without DNA. The V gene's germline CDR1 is DFQATT and CDR2 SNEGSKA (reference sequence). The CDR3 runs to 17 residues. The chain's CDR3 is CSTGGTSGPFSYNEQFF.

V is TRBV5-1 and J is TRBJ2-7; TCRdb's assignment of TRBD1 cannot be checked, as there is no DNA. Germline CDR1 is SGHRS and CDR2 is YFSETQ. The CDR3 has 13 amino acids. CDR3 residues: CASSVDRPYEQYF.

The rearrangement links TRBV7-6 to TRBJ2-3; without DNA, the TCRdb call of TRBD2 cannot be checked. Germline V lookup: CDR1 SGHVS, CDR2 FNYEAQ. This CDR3 comprises 15 residues. The CDR3 is CASSLPSGGTDTQYF. The variable domain in full, completed from reference TRBV7-6 and TRBJ2-3, reads GAGVSQSPRYKVTKRGQDVALRCDPISGHVSLYWYRQALGQGPEFLTYFNYEAQQDKSGLPNDRFSAERPEGSISTLTIQRTEQRDSAMYRCASSLPSGGTDTQYFGPGTRLTVL.

V is TRBV5-1 and J is TRBJ2-3; TCRdb's D gene call, TRBD2, goes unchecked for lack of DNA. The CDR3 is made up of 16 amino acids. Germline CDR1 is SGHRS and CDR2 is YFSETQ. This chain's CDR3 is CASSLGLAGVGDTQYF.

The J gene is TRBJ2-3, the V gene TRBV6-5; TCRdb lists TRBD2, though no DNA is available to test this call. The CDR3 runs to 17 residues. Germline V gene data show CDR1 as MNHEY and CDR2 as SVGAGI. The CDR3 sequence is CASSSRPGLALTDTQYF.

V and J are TRBV29-1 and TRBJ2-5; as DNA is missing, the TRBD1 call by TCRdb cannot be tested. This CDR3 spans 16 amino acids. The germline V gene encodes CDR1 SQVTM and CDR2 ANQGSEA. The CDR3 is CSVDGVGGGVEETQYF.

The CDR3 sequence: CASSHGQDDTDTQYF. The chain combines TRBV7-6 with TRBJ2-3; the D call of TRBD1 rests on TCRdb alone, since no DNA is present to check it. The CDR3 loop spans 15 amino acids. Germline V gene data show CDR1 as SGHVS and CDR2 as FNYEAQ.

CDR3 sequence reads: CASSQDTGGGYEQYF. The V gene is TRBV4-3, the J gene TRBJ2-7; TCRdb gives TRBD1 as the D gene, but with no DNA this cannot be confirmed. Germline lookup yields CDR1 LGHNA and CDR2 YSLEER. CDR3 length: 15 residues.

The chain links TRBV20-1 to TRBJ2-1; TCRdb designates TRBD2, a call that cannot be tested without DNA. The CDR3 is made up of 13 amino acids. From germline, CDR1 is DFQATT and CDR2 SNEGSKA (reference sequence). The CDR3 loop is CSASTSGSTEQFF.

The chain uses TRBV12-3 or TRBV12-4 and TRBJ2-5; TCRdb picks TRBD2, but there is no DNA to check that call. CDR3 length: 15 amino acids. CDR3: CASSDPSGLQETQYF.

The chain couples TRBV6-1 to TRBJ2-5; TCRdb outputs TRBD1, but without DNA this stays unchecked. Germline-derived CDR1 and CDR2 are MNHNS and SASEGT. The CDR3 has 13 residues. CDR3 in amino acids: CASTGVVGETQYF.

The chain is built from TRBV6-2 or TRBV6-3 and TRBJ2-1. Germline CDR1 is MNHEY and CDR2 is SVGEGT. The CDR3 is 16 amino acids. This CDR3 is CASSFRTGSSYNEQFF.

V is TRBV7-2 and J is TRBJ2-5; TCRdb's D call of TRBD2 is untestable without DNA. CDR1 is SGHTA and CDR2 is FQGNSA in the germline V gene. CDR3 length equals 16 residues. The chain's CDR3 is CASSPLRTRLSETQYF. Supplemented by reference TRBV7-2 and TRBJ2-5, the full variable domain reads GAGVSQSPSNKVTEKGKDVELRCDPISGHTALYWYRQSLGQGLEFLIYFQGNSAPDKSGLPSDRFSAERTGGSVSTLTIQRTQQEDSAVYLCASSPLRTRLSETQYFGPGTRLLVL.

The rearrangement links TRBV12-3 or TRBV12-4 to TRBJ2-3. The length of the CDR3 is 15 residues. The CDR3 sequence: CASSLEIDSTDTQYF.

The J gene is TRBJ1-5, the V gene TRBV6-2 or TRBV6-3; the D call of TRBD1 rests on TCRdb alone, since no DNA is present to check it. CDR3 length equals 15 residues. Per the germline V gene, CDR1 is MNHEY and CDR2 is SVGEGT. The CDR3 reads CASSPLDRIDQPQHF.